This TCR beta chain was found in a study of persistence of HIV-infected CD4 T cells. This clone was detected once. What it recognizes is unknown. This was the immunoSEQ version 4 assay in survey mode. Sequencing was performed with immunoSEQ multiplex PCR; in TCRdb, only in-frame clones are kept and a portion is missing. The profile shows 35,000 to 40,000 clones, roughly 89% of them singletons. Cells were stimulated nonspecifically with anti-CD3/anti-CD28 magnetic beads. Responding CD4+ T cells were sorted by upregulation of both CD40 ligand and CD69. For about 17 hours, CD8-depleted PBMCs received anti-CD28/CD49d costimulation, a CD40-blocking antibody and enfuvirtide. Between the trimmed V and J ends, which lost 4 bases and 5 bases, there was a span of 12 bases. This CDR3 has 14 residues. CDR1 is SGDLS and CDR2 is YYNGEE in the germline V gene.

The clonotype comes from an adult man with HIV who was CMV-seropositive. The chain uses TRBV9 and TRBJ1-4, with unresolved D. Specimen: CD4+ T cells sorted from PBMCs after roughly 17-hour stimulation, collected from a patient who received antiretroviral therapy. CDR3 bases: TGTGCCAGCAGCTTAGGGCGGGCAAATGAAAAACTGTTTTTT. As protein: CASSLGRANEKLFF.